This TCR beta chain was captured in a study of blood T cell repertoires in COVID-19. Study background: PBMCs, B-cell-depleted T cells, or T cells were the source of the cDNA or gDNA that made up the material.

Original methodology: Reference gene primer amplification yielded estimated nucleated cell counts. Only in-frame clones appear in the TCRdb table, and some are missing; sequencing was by immunoSEQ multiplex PCR. Clone size and the V and J calls come from that table; the DNA yielded D and trimming. The sample shows more than 200,000 clones, around 90% of them seen only once. This clone was found once. Seattle patient enrollment occurred during active infection, with longitudinal follow-up thereafter. Germline V CDR1 and CDR2: MNHEY, SMNVEV (reference sequence). The CDR3 covers 14 residues. The trim removed 6 bases at V and 4 bases at J, leaving 7 bases unmatched.

V is TRBV27 and J is TRBJ2-5; 8 bases line up with TRBD1. The sequence was collected from a man aged 25-40 years with COVID-19, enrolled during active disease. The sequenced material came from peripheral blood. The CDR3 coding sequence is TGTGCCAGCAGCGAGCTCAGGGGGCTAGAGACCCAGTACTTC. Protein product: CASSELRGLETQYF.